The 2 T cell receptor beta chains given below trace back to one sample, sequenced in a study of cytomegalovirus exposure and HLA in healthy donors. PCR amplification relied on 60 Vbeta primers (plus 13 Jbeta primers). Sequenced by immunoSEQ multiplex PCR; TCRdb stores in-frame clones only, minus some. The sample lists hundreds of thousands of clones, around 89% occurring once. Sequenced material: PBMCs. Receptors were obtained from a woman aged 18-29 years in good health and CMV-seronegative.

This chain uses TRBV30 with TRBJ2-3, with 12 bases matching TRBD2. Trimming at V came to 1 base and at J to 0 bases, leaving 5 bases not matched to a gene. CDR3 length: 17 amino acids. CDR1 is GTSNPN, CDR2 SVGIG, per germline (reference sequence). The CDR3: CAWSALAGGISTDTQYF. CDR3 DNA sequence: TGTGCCTGGAGTGCGCTAGCGGGAGGGATTAGCACAGATACGCAGTATTTT. Looking up the rest from reference TRBV30 and TRBJ2-3 gives the full variable domain: SQTIHQWPATLVQPVGSPLSLECTVEGTSNPNLYWYRQAAGRGLQLLFYSVGIGQISSEVPQNLSASRPQDRQFILSSKKLLLSDSGFYLCAWSALAGGISTDTQYFGPGTRLTVL.

The chain links TRBV7-2 to TRBJ1-5; D perhaps matches TRBD1 (6 bases). Germline values: CDR1 SGHTA, CDR2 FQGNSA. Trimming cost V 5 bases and J 2 bases, with 19 bases left between them. The CDR3 sequence is 17 residues long. The CDR3 DNA is TGTGCCAGCAGCCTCCGGGACACCGGTTTGCGCAATCAGCCCCAGCATTTT. The encoded protein is CASSLRDTGLRNQPQHF.